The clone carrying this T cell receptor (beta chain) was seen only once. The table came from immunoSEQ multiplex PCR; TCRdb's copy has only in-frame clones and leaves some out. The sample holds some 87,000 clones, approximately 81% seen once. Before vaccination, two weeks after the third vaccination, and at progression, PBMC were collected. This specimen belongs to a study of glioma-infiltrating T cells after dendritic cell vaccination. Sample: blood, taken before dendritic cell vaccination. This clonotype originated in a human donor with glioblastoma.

CDR3 bases: TGTGCCAGCAGCGTAGGCGGTGCTGCGGATACGCAGTATTTT. It is translated as CASSVGGAADTQYF. This chain joins TRBV9 and TRBJ2-3, with D hard to call. The CDR3 extends over 14 amino acids. The germline V gene has CDR1 SGDLS and CDR2 YYNGEE. Trimming shortened V by 0 bases and J by 6 bases, and 11 bases separated the two germline ends.